These T cell receptor beta chains were read from a single sample in a study of shared clonotypes between healthy human individuals. Clones were read by immunoSEQ multiplex PCR, and TCRdb kept only the in-frame ones, dropping some. The sample contains fewer than 850,000 clones, around 72% of which appear only once. The source material was memory CD4+ T cells sorted from blood. Receptor source: a woman under 40 in good health. Each CDR3 is given with its conserved first and last residue. Fields, in order: D gene, V gene, clone size, J gene, CDR3 DNA, CDR3 protein. D genes are given only for firm matches. Not every row has a clone size; where given, it reads once, few, many or a size class.

D gene: .; V gene: TRBV10-3; clone size: .; J gene: TRBJ1-1; CDR3 DNA: TGTGCCATCAGTGAGTCTCAGGCTGAAGCTTTCTTT; CDR3 protein: CAISESQAEAFF
D gene: TRBD2; V gene: TRBV5-1; clone size: few; J gene: TRBJ2-1; CDR3 DNA: TGCGCCAGCAGCTTGGATAGTAGCGGGTACAATGAGCAGTTCTTC; CDR3 protein: CASSLDSSGYNEQFF
D gene: TRBD2; V gene: TRBV5-1; clone size: .; J gene: TRBJ2-7; CDR3 DNA: TGCGCCAGCAGGGCCTTAGCGGGGAGCTCCTACGAGCAGTACTTC; CDR3 protein: CASRALAGSSYEQYF
D gene: .; V gene: TRBV29-1; clone size: .; J gene: TRBJ2-7; CDR3 DNA: TGCAGCGTTTACGAACAGGGCTCCTACGAGCAGTACTTC; CDR3 protein: CSVYEQGSYEQYF
D gene: TRBD1; V gene: TRBV15; clone size: many; J gene: TRBJ2-5; CDR3 DNA: TGTGCCACCAGCACGGGACAGGGAGCCCAAGAGACCCAGTACTTC; CDR3 protein: CATSTGQGAQETQYF
D gene: TRBD2; V gene: TRBV6-1; clone size: .; J gene: TRBJ2-7; CDR3 DNA: TGTGCCAGCAGTGAGTTAGCGGGAGGGCACGAGCAGTACTTC; CDR3 protein: CASSELAGGHEQYF
D gene: TRBD2; V gene: TRBV29-1; clone size: .; J gene: TRBJ2-7; CDR3 DNA: TGCAGCGCCGGCGTCCTAGCGGGGGGAAGAGACGAGCAGTACTTC; CDR3 protein: CSAGVLAGGRDEQYF
D gene: .; V gene: TRBV10-3; clone size: few; J gene: TRBJ2-7; CDR3 DNA: TGTGCCATCAGAGGGGGGGCGGGAGATGGAGAGCAGTACTTC; CDR3 protein: CAIRGGAGDGEQYF
D gene: TRBD1; V gene: TRBV7-9; clone size: .; J gene: TRBJ2-1; CDR3 DNA: TGTGCCAGCAGCATCGGGACAGGGGGTCATTACAATGAGCAGTTCTTC; CDR3 protein: CASSIGTGGHYNEQFF
D gene: TRBD2; V gene: TRBV5-5; clone size: .; J gene: TRBJ2-2; CDR3 DNA: TGTGCCAGCAGCTTAATGCTAGCGGGAGACACCGGGGAGCTGTTTTTT; CDR3 protein: CASSLMLAGDTGELFF
D gene: TRBD1; V gene: TRBV19; clone size: .; J gene: TRBJ1-1; CDR3 DNA: TGTGCCAGTAGTATGGACAGGGAAGGAGACCCGAGATTGAACACTGAAGCTTTCTTT; CDR3 protein: CASSMDREGDPRLNTEAFF
D gene: TRBD1; V gene: TRBV7-9; clone size: many; J gene: TRBJ2-1; CDR3 DNA: TGTGCCAGCAGCCCCGGGACAGGGAGGGCTGATGAGCAGTTCTTC; CDR3 protein: CASSPGTGRADEQFF
D gene: TRBD1; V gene: TRBV6-4; clone size: .; J gene: TRBJ2-6; CDR3 DNA: TGTGCCAGCAGTCAGGGGGCTGGGGCCAACGTCCTGACTTTC; CDR3 protein: CASSQGAGANVLTF
D gene: TRBD2; V gene: TRBV7-8; clone size: .; J gene: TRBJ2-7; CDR3 DNA: TGTGCCAGCAGCTGGGAAGCGGGAGTATCGAACGAGCAGTACTTC; CDR3 protein: CASSWEAGVSNEQYF
D gene: TRBD2; V gene: TRBV2; clone size: many; J gene: TRBJ2-1; CDR3 DNA: TGTGCCAGCTCCCAGGCAGATGGCGGGAGGGCCGGAGATGAGCAGTTCTTC; CDR3 protein: CASSQADGGRAGDEQFF
D gene: TRBD1; V gene: TRBV30; clone size: few; J gene: TRBJ2-2; CDR3 DNA: TGTGCCTGGAGGGGGACAGGGGGCACCGGGGAGCTGTTTTTT; CDR3 protein: CAWRGTGGTGELFF
D gene: TRBD2; V gene: TRBV6-5; clone size: many; J gene: TRBJ2-2; CDR3 DNA: TGTGCCAGCAGTTCATTAGCGGGAGGGGACACCGGGGAGCTGTTTTTT; CDR3 protein: CASSSLAGGDTGELFF
D gene: TRBD2; V gene: TRBV10-3; clone size: .; J gene: TRBJ2-3; CDR3 DNA: TGTGCCATCAGTGGGCGACTAGCGGGGGACACAGATACGCAGTATTTT; CDR3 protein: CAISGRLAGDTDTQYF
D gene: TRBD1; V gene: TRBV6-6; clone size: .; J gene: TRBJ1-1; CDR3 DNA: TGTGCCAGCAAACCGGGACAGGAGTACACTGAAGCTTTCTTT; CDR3 protein: CASKPGQEYTEAFF
D gene: .; V gene: TRBV19; clone size: few; J gene: TRBJ2-7; CDR3 DNA: TGTGCCAGTAGGGTCAAACACTTC; CDR3 protein: CASRVKHF
D gene: .; V gene: TRBV28; clone size: .; J gene: TRBJ2-7; CDR3 DNA: TGTGCCAGCAGTTTATTGGGGGTAATAGACGAGCAGTACTTC; CDR3 protein: CASSLLGVIDEQYF
D gene: TRBD1; V gene: TRBV6-6; clone size: .; J gene: TRBJ1-2; CDR3 DNA: TGTGCCAGCAACCCGGGACAGGGAATTTATGGCTACACCTTC; CDR3 protein: CASNPGQGIYGYTF
D gene: .; V gene: TRBV28; clone size: .; J gene: TRBJ2-7; CDR3 DNA: TGTGCCAGCAGTACCCAACCTCGACCATACGAGCAGTACTTC; CDR3 protein: CASSTQPRPYEQYF